One and the same sample provided the 14 T cell receptor beta chains below, sequenced in a study of blood T cell repertoires in COVID-19. Sequencing was performed with immunoSEQ multiplex PCR; in TCRdb, only in-frame clones are kept and a portion is missing. In the table there are nearly 200,000 clones, less than 90% of which are singletons. Sequenced: peripheral blood. The receptors stem from a human donor in a cohort sampled during active COVID-19.

The V gene is TRBV2, the J gene TRBJ1-2; D possibly corresponds to TRBD1 (6 bases). Germline CDR1 SNHLY, CDR2 FYNNEI. V gave up 8 bases and J gave up 1 base, with 17 bases separating them. The CDR3 runs 15 residues. CDR3 nucleotide sequence: TGTGCCAGCTTGGCAGACAGGTGGGGTAACTATGGCTACACCTTC. Translated, it gives CASLADRWGNYGYTF.

The rearrangement uses TRBV12-3 or TRBV12-4 and TRBJ2-7; a weak D match, TRBD1 (6 bases). V lost 5 bases and J 2 bases, leaving 7 bases between the germline ends. This CDR3 spans 12 amino acids. CDR3 DNA sequence: TGTGCCAGCAGTCCAGGGGCCTACGAGCAGTACTTC. Amino acid sequence: CASSPGAYEQYF.

This chain joins TRBV5-1 and TRBJ2-1; weak D call: TRBD2 (6 bases). The V gene's germline CDR1 is SGHRS and CDR2 YFSETQ. This CDR3 comprises 17 residues. Trimming shortened V by 4 bases and J by 0 bases, and 17 bases separated the two germline ends. CDR3 bases: TGCGCCAGCAGCAAATTTGTCTCGGGGGACTCCTACAATGAGCAGTTCTTC. Its protein is CASSKFVSGDSYNEQFF.

The genes are TRBV11-2 and TRBJ2-3; 9 bases agree with TRBD2. Trimming took 7 bases from V and 5 from J; bases not matched to a gene: 10. Germline V gene sequence: CDR1 SGHAT, CDR2 FQNNGV. The CDR3 has 15 residues. The CDR3 coding sequence is TGTGCCAGCACCGAGCGGGAGGTTTATCTAGATACGCAGTATTTT. It encodes CASTEREVYLDTQYF.

The V gene is TRBV24-1, the J gene TRBJ2-2, with 8 bases aligning to TRBD2. The germline gives CDR1 KGHDR, CDR2 SFDVKD. CDR3 size: 13 residues. Unmatched junction bases numbered 7, after V lost 9 bases and J lost 8 bases. The CDR3 region has the DNA TGTGCCACCCGCAGCGGGAGCGTTGGGGAGCTGTTTTTT. Its translation is CATRSGSVGELFF.

The rearrangement joins TRBV7-6 to TRBJ2-1; 8 positions agree with TRBD1. The CDR3 runs to 15 residues. The V and J ends lost 5 bases and 4 bases, in that order; junction bases with no gene match: 7. The germline V gene encodes CDR1 SGHVS and CDR2 FNYEAQ. The CDR3 protein is CASSRRQGSYNEQFF. The CDR3 bases are TGTGCCAGCAGCCGCAGACAGGGGTCTTACAATGAGCAGTTCTTC. Together with reference TRBV7-6 and TRBJ2-1, the CDR3 gives the full variable domain: GAGVSQSPRYKVTKRGQDVALRCDPISGHVSLYWYRQALGQGPEFLTYFNYEAQQDKSGLPNDRFSAERPEGSISTLTIQRTEQRDSAMYRCASSRRQGSYNEQFFGPGTRLTVL.

V gene TRBV6-5 combines with J gene TRBJ2-1, with a possible D match to TRBD2 (6 bases). The CDR3 has 15 residues. V gave up 8 bases and J gave up 5 bases, with 19 bases separating them. Germline V gives CDR1 MNHEY, CDR2 SVGAGI. For the CDR3, the DNA is TGTGCCAGCGCCCCATCCGGGGGTCCCCACAATGAGCAGTTCTTC. This gives the protein CASAPSGGPHNEQFF.

This clone has just a few counts. V gene TRBV19 combines with J gene TRBJ2-2; weak D call: TRBD1 (6 bases). Germline lookup yields CDR1 LNHDA and CDR2 SQIVND (reference sequence). The CDR3 contains 15 residues. Trimming shortened V by 7 bases and J by 2 bases, and 14 bases separated the two germline ends. The CDR3 reads CASTRGGSNTGELFF. The CDR3 coding sequence is TGTGCCAGTACCAGAGGGGGTAGTAACACCGGGGAGCTGTTTTTT.

This chain uses TRBV18 with TRBJ2-7, with D possibly being TRBD1 (6 bases). The CDR3 contains 14 residues. The germline CDR1 and CDR2 sequences are KGHSH and LQKENI. V dropped 6 bases and J dropped 0 bases, with 12 bases sitting between them. The CDR3: CASSVTGISYEQYF. DNA for the CDR3: TGTGCCAGCTCCGTGACAGGAATCTCCTACGAGCAGTACTTC.

This clone occurred many times. The chain links TRBV19 to TRBJ1-4, with D unresolved. The CDR3 is 15 residues long. Germline values: CDR1 LNHDA, CDR2 SQIVND (reference sequence). Trimming pared 0 bases from V and 10 bases from J, leaving 15 bases between. This chain's CDR3 is CASSIDEYLGGKLFF. The CDR3 bases are TGTGCCAGTAGTATAGATGAGTATTTAGGAGGAAAACTGTTTTTT.

The chain combines TRBV15 with TRBJ1-2; D call uncertain. There are 13 residues in the CDR3. Germline CDR1 reads LNHNV; CDR2 reads YYDKDF (reference sequence). V lost 1 base and J lost 8, with 11 bases in between. CDR3 protein: CATSRGPAGGYTF. The DNA for the CDR3 is TGTGCCACCAGCAGAGGACCCGCGGGAGGCTACACCTTC.

The chain recombines TRBV6-1 with TRBJ2-7; the D is unclear. Germline V gene lookup returns CDR1 MNHNS and CDR2 SASEGT. This CDR3 is 14 amino acids long. This chain's CDR3 is CASSELFSSSEQYV. The CDR3 nucleotides are TGTGCCAGCAGTGAACTCTTTAGCTCCTCCGAGCAGTACGTC.

The rearrangement joins TRBV9 to TRBJ2-1; 9 nucleotides agree with TRBD2. The germline CDR1 and CDR2 sequences are SGDLS and YYNGEE. V shed 2 bases, J shed 5 bases, and the junction held 11 bases outside the gene matches. The CDR3 totals 17 residues. Here the CDR3 reads CASSVHPSGRSDNEQFF. DNA of the CDR3: TGTGCCAGCAGCGTTCACCCAAGCGGGAGGTCCGACAATGAGCAGTTCTTC.

This rearrangement joins TRBV24-1 to TRBJ2-2, with TRBD2 identical over 9 bases. The CDR3 runs 16 residues. Germline-derived CDR1 and CDR2 are KGHDR and SFDVKD. With 5 bases clipped from V and 3 bases from J, the junction kept 6 bases outside the gene matches. CDR3 sequence reads: CATSGLTSGYTGELFF. In DNA form, the CDR3 reads TGTGCCACCAGTGGCCTTACTAGCGGGTACACCGGGGAGCTGTTTTTT.